This TCR beta chain was sequenced in a study of identical twins. This clonotype was detected only a few times. The junction had 10 bases not matched to a gene; V was cut back by 2 bases and J by 7 bases. This CDR3 has 16 residues. In germline, CDR1 is SEHNR, CDR2 FQNEAQ (reference sequence). In TCRdb, the 5' RACE reads were re-called with MiXCR into one record per CDR3 protein. The sample carries some 760,000 distinct CDR3 sequences, about 20% recorded once. The sample also formed part of further work on T cells expressing NK-cell markers.

This rearrangement joins TRBV7-9 to TRBJ2-2, with TRBD1 matching 7 bases. The receptor comes from a woman aged 18 to 35 in good health. The sequenced sample was PBMCs. The CDR3 DNA sequence: TGTGCCAGCAGCTTAAGCGCGCGGACAGGACGCGGGGAGCTGTTTTTT. It codes for CASSLSARTGRGELFF.